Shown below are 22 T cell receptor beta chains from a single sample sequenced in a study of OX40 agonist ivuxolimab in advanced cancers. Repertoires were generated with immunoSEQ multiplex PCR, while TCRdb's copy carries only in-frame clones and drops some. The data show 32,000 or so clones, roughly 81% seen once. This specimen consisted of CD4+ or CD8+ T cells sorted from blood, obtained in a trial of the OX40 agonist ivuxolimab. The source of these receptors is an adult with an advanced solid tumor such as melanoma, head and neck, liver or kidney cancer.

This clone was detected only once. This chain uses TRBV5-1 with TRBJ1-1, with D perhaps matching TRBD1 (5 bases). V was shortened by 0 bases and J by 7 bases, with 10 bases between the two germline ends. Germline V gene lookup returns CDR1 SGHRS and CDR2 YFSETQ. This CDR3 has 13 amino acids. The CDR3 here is CASSLVQGIEAFF. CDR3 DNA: TGCGCCAGCAGCTTGGTGCAGGGTATTGAAGCTTTCTTT. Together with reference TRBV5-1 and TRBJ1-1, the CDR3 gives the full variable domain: KAGVTQTPRYLIKTRGQQVTLSCSPISGHRSVSWYQQTPGQGLQFLFEYFSETQRNKGNFPGRFSGRQFSNSRSEMNVSTLELGDSALYLCASSLVQGIEAFFGQGTRLTVV.

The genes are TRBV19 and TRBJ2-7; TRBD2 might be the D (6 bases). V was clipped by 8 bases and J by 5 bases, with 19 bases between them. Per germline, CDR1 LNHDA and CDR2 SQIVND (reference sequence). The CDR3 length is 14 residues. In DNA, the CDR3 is TGTGCCAGTGGGGCCCAAAGCGGGTGGAACGAGCAGTACTTC. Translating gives CASGAQSGWNEQYF.

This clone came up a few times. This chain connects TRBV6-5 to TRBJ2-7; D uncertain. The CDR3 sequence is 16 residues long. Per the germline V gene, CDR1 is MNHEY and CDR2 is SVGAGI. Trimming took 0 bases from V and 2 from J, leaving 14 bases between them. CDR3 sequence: CASSYSSAGPTYEQYF. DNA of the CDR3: TGTGCCAGCAGTTACTCATCGGCAGGCCCGACCTACGAGCAGTACTTC.

The CDR3 DNA sequence: TGTGCCAGCAGTTTTATACTGGGGAACACCGGGGAGCTGTTTTTT. Translating gives CASSFILGNTGELFF. The chain links TRBV27 to TRBJ2-2; D remains ambiguous. CDR3 length equals 15 residues. V lost 3 bases and J 1 base, leaving 9 bases between the germline ends. Germline CDR1 is MNHEY and CDR2 is SMNVEV (reference sequence).

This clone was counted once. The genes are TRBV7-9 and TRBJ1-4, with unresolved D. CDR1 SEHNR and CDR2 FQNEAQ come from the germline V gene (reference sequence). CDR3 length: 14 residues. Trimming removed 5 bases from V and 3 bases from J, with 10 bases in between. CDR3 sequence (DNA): TGTGCCAGCAGCCCGGGTATTGCTAATGAAAAACTGTTTTTT. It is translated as CASSPGIANEKLFF.

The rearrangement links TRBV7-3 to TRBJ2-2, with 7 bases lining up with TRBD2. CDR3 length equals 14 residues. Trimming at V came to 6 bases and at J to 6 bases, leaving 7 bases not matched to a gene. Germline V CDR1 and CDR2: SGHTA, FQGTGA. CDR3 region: CASRFGTTPGELFF. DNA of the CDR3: TGTGCCAGCAGATTCGGGACTACACCCGGGGAGCTGTTTTTT.

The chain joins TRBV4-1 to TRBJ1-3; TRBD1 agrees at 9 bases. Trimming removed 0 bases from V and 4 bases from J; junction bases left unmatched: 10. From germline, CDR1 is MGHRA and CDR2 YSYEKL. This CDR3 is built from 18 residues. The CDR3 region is CASSQEARQGGIGNTIYF. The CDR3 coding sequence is TGCGCCAGCAGCCAAGAGGCCCGACAGGGGGGTATCGGAAACACCATATATTTT.

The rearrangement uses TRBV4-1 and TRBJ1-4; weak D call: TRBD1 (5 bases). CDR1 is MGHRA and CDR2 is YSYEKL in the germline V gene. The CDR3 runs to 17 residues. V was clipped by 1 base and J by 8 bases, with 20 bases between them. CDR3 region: CASSQVTPGKRGEKLFF. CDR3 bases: TGCGCCAGCAGCCAAGTAACTCCAGGGAAAAGAGGGGAAAAACTGTTTTTT.

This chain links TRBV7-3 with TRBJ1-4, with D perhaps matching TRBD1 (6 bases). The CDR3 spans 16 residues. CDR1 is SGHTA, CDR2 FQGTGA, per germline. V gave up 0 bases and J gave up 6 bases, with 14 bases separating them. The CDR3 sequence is CASSLTEGRTDEKLFF. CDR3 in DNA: TGTGCCAGCAGCTTAACTGAAGGGCGGACAGATGAAAAACTGTTTTTT.

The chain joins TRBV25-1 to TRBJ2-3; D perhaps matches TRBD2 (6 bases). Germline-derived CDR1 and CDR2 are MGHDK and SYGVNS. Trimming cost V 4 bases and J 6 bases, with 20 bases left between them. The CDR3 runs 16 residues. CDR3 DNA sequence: TGTGCCAGCAGTGGCTTTAGGGAGGCCCAGCAGGATACGCAGTATTTT. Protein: CASSGFREAQQDTQYF.

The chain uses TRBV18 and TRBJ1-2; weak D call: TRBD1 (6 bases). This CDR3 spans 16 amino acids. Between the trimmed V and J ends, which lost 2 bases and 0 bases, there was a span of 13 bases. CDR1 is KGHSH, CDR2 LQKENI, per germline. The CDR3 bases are TGTGCCAGCTCACCAGGAACAGGGAATGCTAACTATGGCTACACCTTC. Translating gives CASSPGTGNANYGYTF. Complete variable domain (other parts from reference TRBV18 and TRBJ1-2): NAGVMQNPRHLVRRRGQEARLRCSPMKGHSHVYWYRQLPEEGLKFMVYLQKENIIDESGMPKERFSAEFPKEGPSILRIQQVVRGDSAAYFCASSPGTGNANYGYTFGSGTRLTVV.

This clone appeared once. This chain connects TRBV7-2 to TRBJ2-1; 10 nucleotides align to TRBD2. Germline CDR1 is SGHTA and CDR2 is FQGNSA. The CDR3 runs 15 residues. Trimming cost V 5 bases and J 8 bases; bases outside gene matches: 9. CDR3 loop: CASSHQREGSDEQFF. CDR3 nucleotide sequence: TGTGCCAGCAGCCATCAGCGGGAGGGTTCTGATGAGCAGTTCTTC.

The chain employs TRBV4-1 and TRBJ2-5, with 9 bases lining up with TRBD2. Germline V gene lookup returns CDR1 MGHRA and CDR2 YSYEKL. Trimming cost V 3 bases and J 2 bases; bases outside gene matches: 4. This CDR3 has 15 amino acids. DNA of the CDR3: TGCGCCAGCAGCCAGCGGGGGGGCCTACAAGAGACCCAGTACTTC. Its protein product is CASSQRGGLQETQYF.

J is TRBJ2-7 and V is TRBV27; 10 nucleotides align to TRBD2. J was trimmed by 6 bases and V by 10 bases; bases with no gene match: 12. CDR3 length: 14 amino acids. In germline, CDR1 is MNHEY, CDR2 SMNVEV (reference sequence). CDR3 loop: CATASLAGVGEQYF. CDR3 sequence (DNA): TGTGCCACCGCGAGCCTAGCGGGAGTGGGCGAGCAGTACTTC.

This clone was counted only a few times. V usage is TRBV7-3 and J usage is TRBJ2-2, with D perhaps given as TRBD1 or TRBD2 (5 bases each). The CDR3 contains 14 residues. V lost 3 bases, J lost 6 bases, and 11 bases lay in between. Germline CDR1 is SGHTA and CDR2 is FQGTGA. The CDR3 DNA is TGTGCCAGCAGCTTCGCAGGGAGTGCCGGGGAGCTGTTTTTT. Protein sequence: CASSFAGSAGELFF.

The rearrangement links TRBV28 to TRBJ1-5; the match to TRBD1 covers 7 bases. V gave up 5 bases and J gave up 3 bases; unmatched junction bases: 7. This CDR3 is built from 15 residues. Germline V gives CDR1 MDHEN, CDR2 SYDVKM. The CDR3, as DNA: TGTGCCAGCAGTCTCTCGACAGGGTACAATCAGCCCCAGCATTTT. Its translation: CASSLSTGYNQPQHF.

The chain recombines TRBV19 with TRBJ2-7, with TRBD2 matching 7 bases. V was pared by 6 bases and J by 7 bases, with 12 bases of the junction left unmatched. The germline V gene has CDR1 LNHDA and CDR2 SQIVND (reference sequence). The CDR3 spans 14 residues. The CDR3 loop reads CASRPRTPGGEQYF. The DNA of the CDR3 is TGTGCCAGTAGGCCACGGACACCCGGGGGGGAGCAGTACTTC.

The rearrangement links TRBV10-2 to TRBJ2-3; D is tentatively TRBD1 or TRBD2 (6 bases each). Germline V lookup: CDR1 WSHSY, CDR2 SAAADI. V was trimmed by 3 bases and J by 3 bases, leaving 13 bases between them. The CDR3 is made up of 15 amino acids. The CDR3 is CASSEPGAVTDTQYF. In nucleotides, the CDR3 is TGCGCCAGCAGTGAACCGGGGGCAGTAACAGATACGCAGTATTTT.

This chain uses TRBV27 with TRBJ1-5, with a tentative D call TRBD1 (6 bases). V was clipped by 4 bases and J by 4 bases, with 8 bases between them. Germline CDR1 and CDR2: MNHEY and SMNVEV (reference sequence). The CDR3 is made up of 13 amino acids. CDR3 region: CASSWTANQPQHF. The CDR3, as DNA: TGTGCCAGCAGTTGGACAGCAAATCAGCCCCAGCATTTT.

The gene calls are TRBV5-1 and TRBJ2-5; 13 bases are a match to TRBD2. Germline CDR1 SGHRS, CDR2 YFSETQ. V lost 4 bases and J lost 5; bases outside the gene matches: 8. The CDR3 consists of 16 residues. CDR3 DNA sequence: TGCGCCAGCAGCCCGGGACTAGCGGGGAGGGTTGAGACCCAGTACTTC. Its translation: CASSPGLAGRVETQYF. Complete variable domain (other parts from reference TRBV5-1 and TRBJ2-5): KAGVTQTPRYLIKTRGQQVTLSCSPISGHRSVSWYQQTPGQGLQFLFEYFSETQRNKGNFPGRFSGRQFSNSRSEMNVSTLELGDSALYLCASSPGLAGRVETQYFGPGTRLLVL.

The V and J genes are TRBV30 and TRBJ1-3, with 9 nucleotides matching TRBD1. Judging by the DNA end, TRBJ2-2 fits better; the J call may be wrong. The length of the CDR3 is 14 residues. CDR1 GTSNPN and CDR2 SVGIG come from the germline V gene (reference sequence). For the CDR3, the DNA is TGTGCCCGGGACTACAGGGGGCAAACCGGGGAGCTGTTTTTT. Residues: CARDYRGQTGELFF.

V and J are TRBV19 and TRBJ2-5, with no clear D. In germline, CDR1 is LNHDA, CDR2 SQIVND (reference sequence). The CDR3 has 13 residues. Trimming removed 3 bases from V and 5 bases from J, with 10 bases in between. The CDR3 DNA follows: TGTGCCAGTAGTATTCGGGTCGTGGAGACCCAGTACTTC. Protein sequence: CASSIRVVETQYF.